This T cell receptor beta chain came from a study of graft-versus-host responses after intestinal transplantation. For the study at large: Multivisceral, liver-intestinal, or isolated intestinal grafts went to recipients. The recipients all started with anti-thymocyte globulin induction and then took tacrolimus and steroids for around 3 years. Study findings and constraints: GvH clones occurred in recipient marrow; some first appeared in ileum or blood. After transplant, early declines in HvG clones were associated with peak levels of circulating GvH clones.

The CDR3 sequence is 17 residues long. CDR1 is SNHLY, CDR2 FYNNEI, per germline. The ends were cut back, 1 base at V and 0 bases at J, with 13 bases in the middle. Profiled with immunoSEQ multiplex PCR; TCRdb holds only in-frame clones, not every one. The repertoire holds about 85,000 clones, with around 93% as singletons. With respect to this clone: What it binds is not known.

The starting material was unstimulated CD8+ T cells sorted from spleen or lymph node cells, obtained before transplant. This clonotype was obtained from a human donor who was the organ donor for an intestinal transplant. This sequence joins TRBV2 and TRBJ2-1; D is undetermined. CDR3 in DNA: TGTGCCAGCAGTGAAGGGATGCTTATTAGCTCCTACAATGAGCAGTTCTTC. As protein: CASSEGMLISSYNEQFF.